This record concerns one T cell receptor beta chain sequence. Its antigen is unknown. These data belong to a study of T cells in Graves' hyperthyroidism and ophthalmopathy. Regions amplified from RNA transcripts were the TCR beta CDR3 regions. The primer set for the first-round RT-PCR of the TCR CDR3 was HTBI. One entry per CDR3 protein results from TCRdb running MiXCR on the multiplex PCR reads. The sample consists of almost 600,000 distinct CDR3 sequences, approximately 44% of them appearing once. Diagnoses were made from clinical symptoms, serum measures (thyroxine and TRAb), thyroid ultrasound and orbital computed tomography. Whole-study findings and limits: The blood repertoire included most of the expanded thyroid clonotypes above 0.001.

This clonotype originated in a woman aged 18-30 years with Graves' hyperthyroidism. The source material was peripheral blood or thyroid tissue (not recorded which).

CDR3 loop: CASSAGQGANGANVLTF. The CDR3 DNA reads TGCGCCAGCAGCGCGGGACAGGGGGCGAACGGGGCCAACGTCCTGACTTTC. The chain combines TRBV5-1 with TRBJ2-6; 12 bases are a match to TRBD1. J lost 4 bases, V lost 4 bases, and 6 bases had no gene match. CDR1 SGHRS and CDR2 YFSETQ come from the germline V gene. The CDR3 totals 17 residues.